The 19 T cell receptor beta chains below come from one sample, sequenced in a study of shared T cell receptors in the human thymus (dated by TCRdb to the early 2020s). The library came from the immunoSEQ multiplex PCR assay. Held by TCRdb, this immuneACCESS table contains in-frame sequences only and omits some clones. Under half of the omission traces to an unresolved V gene where checked; the cause of the rest is unknown. The sample contains about 610,000 clones, roughly 90% of them found a single time. The ten most abundant clones make up roughly 0.0097% of the sample. These sequences were also reported in another study, on human thymus T cells.

The source material was thymocytes. These receptors were obtained from a boy in the first two years of life with a congenital heart defect. Donor details come from another sample of the same person, matched by shared clones.

This chain joins TRBV4-2 and TRBJ2-7, with 7 bases aligning to TRBD2. The germline V gene encodes CDR1 LGHNA and CDR2 YNFKEQ. The CDR3 is 18 amino acids. Trimming removed 2 bases from V and 1 base from J; junction bases left unmatched: 14. CDR3 sequence (DNA): TGTGCCAGCAGCCAAACAGGCCCAACGGGAGGTCCGTCCTACGAGCAGTACTTC. Translation: CASSQTGPTGGPSYEQYF.

The genes are TRBV27 and TRBJ2-7, with 10 bases identical to TRBD1. Looked up from germline, CDR1 is MNHEY and CDR2 is SMNVEV (reference sequence). After removal of 8 bases from V and 6 bases from J, the junction contained 7 bases not matched to a gene. The length of the CDR3 is 13 residues. CDR3 DNA: TGTGCCAGCCGGGACAGGGGAGGGTGCGAGCAGTACTTC. Residues: CASRDRGGCEQYF.

This chain joins TRBV6-5 and TRBJ1-1; D gene unclear. This CDR3 contains 13 residues. Germline CDR1 is MNHEY and CDR2 is SVGAGI. V lost 0 bases to trimming and J lost 10 bases, with 12 bases between them. CDR3 nucleotide sequence: TGTGCCAGCAGTTACTCCACTGGGGAGGTAGCTTTCTTT. It encodes CASSYSTGEVAFF.

The V gene is TRBV27, the J gene TRBJ2-7; the match to TRBD1 covers 9 bases. The CDR3 runs 15 residues. V lost 4 bases and J lost 1; bases outside the gene matches: 5. The germline V gene encodes CDR1 MNHEY and CDR2 SMNVEV (reference sequence). In DNA form, the CDR3 reads TGTGCCAGCAGTTCCGACAGGGGGACTTCCTACGAGCAGTACTTC. Residues: CASSSDRGTSYEQYF.

V and J are TRBV27 and TRBJ2-7; a possible D gene is TRBD2 (6 bases). Per the germline V gene, CDR1 is MNHEY and CDR2 is SMNVEV (reference sequence). The CDR3 length is 14 residues. V gave up 5 bases and J gave up 3 bases, with 14 bases separating them. CDR3 DNA sequence: TGTGCCAGCAGTCCGCGGGGCCCCGACTACGAGCAGTACTTC. This codes for CASSPRGPDYEQYF.

The genes are TRBV30 and TRBJ1-5, with 8 bases identical to TRBD1. The CDR3 runs 14 residues. Unmatched junction bases numbered 9, after V lost 5 bases and J lost 6 bases. Germline V gives CDR1 GTSNPN, CDR2 SVGIG (reference sequence). The CDR3 region is CAWGLVGTGQPQHF. DNA of the CDR3: TGTGCCTGGGGGTTAGTGGGGACAGGTCAGCCCCAGCATTTT.

The V and J genes are TRBV4-3 and TRBJ2-1; 12 bases fit TRBD2. Germline loops: CDR1 LGHNA, CDR2 YSLEER. The CDR3 covers 17 residues. V lost 3 bases and J lost 9; bases outside the gene matches: 12. Here the CDR3 DNA reads TGCGCCAGCAGCCAGAGCCTAGCGGGAGGGAGAAGTAGTGAGCAGTTCTTC. The encoded protein is CASSQSLAGGRSSEQFF.

This sequence joins TRBV29-1 and TRBJ2-3, with TRBD2 identical over 9 bases. J gave up 3 bases and V 5 bases, and 15 bases lay outside the gene matches. This CDR3 region has 17 residues. Germline loops: CDR1 SQVTM, CDR2 ANQGSEA. The CDR3 protein is CSVSGSGRLRGTDTQYF. CDR3 DNA: TGCAGCGTTTCAGGTAGCGGGAGATTGCGGGGGACAGATACGCAGTATTTT.

The V and J genes are TRBV5-1 and TRBJ2-2; D may be TRBD2 (6 bases). Germline CDR1 SGHRS, CDR2 YFSETQ. Trimming removed 7 bases from V and 4 bases from J, with 14 bases in between. This CDR3 contains 14 residues. CDR3 amino acids: CASGMGLLTGELFF. In DNA form, the CDR3 reads TGCGCCAGCGGAATGGGACTTCTCACCGGGGAGCTGTTTTTT.

This chain connects TRBV11-2 to TRBJ2-7; no definite D call. Germline loops: CDR1 SGHAT, CDR2 FQNNGV. V lost 7 bases to trimming and J lost 0 bases, with 13 bases between them. This CDR3 spans 14 amino acids. The CDR3 DNA follows: TGTGCCAGCACCCTAACCGAGGCCTCCTACGAGCAGTACTTC. Amino acid sequence: CASTLTEASYEQYF.

This clone was seen only once. The chain uses TRBV11-2 and TRBJ2-1, with 9 positions matching TRBD1. The trim removed 5 bases at V and 7 bases at J, leaving 9 bases unmatched. Per germline, CDR1 SGHAT and CDR2 FQNNGV. The CDR3 runs to 15 residues. CDR3: CASSPPGQGRNEQFF. The CDR3 DNA follows: TGTGCCAGCAGCCCCCCCGGACAGGGGCGGAATGAGCAGTTCTTC. Together with reference TRBV11-2 and TRBJ2-1, the CDR3 gives the full variable domain: EAGVAQSPRYKIIEKRQSVAFWCNPISGHATLYWYQQILGQGPKLLIQFQNNGVVDDSQLPKDRFSAERLKGVDSTLKIQPAKLEDSAVYLCASSPPGQGRNEQFFGPGTRLTVL.

This sequence joins TRBV6-1 and TRBJ2-1; 9 bases are a match to TRBD2. The germline V gene has CDR1 MNHNS and CDR2 SASEGT. The CDR3 consists of 19 residues. The V and J ends lost 2 bases and 4 bases, in that order; junction bases with no gene match: 15. CDR3 sequence (DNA): TGTGCCAGCAGTGAATGGACCGGGACTAGCCGGAGGAGATACAATGAGCAGTTCTTC. This translates into CASSEWTGTSRRRYNEQFF.

This clone came up once. V usage is TRBV11-2 and J usage is TRBJ2-7; weak D call: TRBD1 (6 bases). The CDR3 contains 16 residues. With 5 bases removed from V and 2 bases from J, the gap between germline ends came to 19 bases. Germline assignment: CDR1 SGHAT and CDR2 FQNNGV. CDR3 in amino acids: CASSSGGGTLPYEQYF. Written as DNA, the CDR3 is TGTGCCAGCAGCAGCGGTGGGGGCACATTACCCTACGAGCAGTACTTC.

The chain joins TRBV6-5 to TRBJ2-3; TRBD2 matches 8 bases. Looked up from germline, CDR1 is MNHEY and CDR2 is SVGAGI. The CDR3 consists of 15 residues. Trimming took 8 bases from V and 2 from J; bases not matched to a gene: 9. The CDR3 coding sequence is TGTGCCAGCTCGACTAGCGAAAGGTCCACAGATACGCAGTATTTT. Its protein product is CASSTSERSTDTQYF.

J is TRBJ2-7 and V is TRBV4-1; 13 bases align to TRBD2. Per the germline V gene, CDR1 is MGHRA and CDR2 is YSYEKL. Trimming took 3 bases from V and 2 from J; bases not matched to a gene: 7. This CDR3 has 17 amino acids. In DNA, the CDR3 is TGCGCCAGCAGCCAGGAACCGGGACTAGCGGGACCCTACGAGCAGTACTTC. Translated: CASSQEPGLAGPYEQYF.

The chain links TRBV28 to TRBJ2-7; 7 nucleotides match TRBD1. The CDR3 has 18 amino acids. Unmatched junction bases numbered 23, after V lost 5 bases and J lost 7 bases. Germline V gene data show CDR1 as MDHEN and CDR2 as SYDVKM. The chain's CDR3 is CASSRDGLGDRTFGEQYF. Here the CDR3 DNA reads TGTGCCAGCAGTCGGGATGGCCTGGGGGACAGAACCTTTGGTGAGCAGTACTTC.

This clone occurred once. V gene TRBV6-6 combines with J gene TRBJ2-2; 12 nucleotides align to TRBD2. Germline-derived CDR1 and CDR2 are MNHNY and SVGAGI (reference sequence). V lost 7 bases to trimming and J lost 4 bases; unmatched junction nucleotides: 4. The CDR3 length is 15 residues. The CDR3 here is CASTPGLAGTGELFF. The CDR3 DNA is TGTGCCAGCACTCCGGGACTAGCGGGCACCGGGGAGCTGTTTTTT.

The chain links TRBV4-2 to TRBJ2-3; tentative D call: TRBD2 (6 bases). Trimming pared 1 base from V and 5 bases from J, leaving 13 bases between. This CDR3 comprises 15 residues. Germline values: CDR1 LGHNA, CDR2 YNFKEQ. The CDR3 DNA follows: TGTGCCAGCAGCCAAGTTTCACTGGGGGGAGATACGCAGTATTTT. Amino acid sequence: CASSQVSLGGDTQYF.

The genes are TRBV4-3 and TRBJ2-1; possibly TRBD1 for D (6 bases). The V end lost 1 base, the J end lost 0 bases, and 13 bases lay between the germline ends. This CDR3 has 17 amino acids. Looked up from germline, CDR1 is LGHNA and CDR2 is YSLEER. CDR3 nucleotides: TGCGCCAGCAGCCAAGCGCCGGGACAAAGCTCCTACAATGAGCAGTTCTTC. Translation gives CASSQAPGQSSYNEQFF.